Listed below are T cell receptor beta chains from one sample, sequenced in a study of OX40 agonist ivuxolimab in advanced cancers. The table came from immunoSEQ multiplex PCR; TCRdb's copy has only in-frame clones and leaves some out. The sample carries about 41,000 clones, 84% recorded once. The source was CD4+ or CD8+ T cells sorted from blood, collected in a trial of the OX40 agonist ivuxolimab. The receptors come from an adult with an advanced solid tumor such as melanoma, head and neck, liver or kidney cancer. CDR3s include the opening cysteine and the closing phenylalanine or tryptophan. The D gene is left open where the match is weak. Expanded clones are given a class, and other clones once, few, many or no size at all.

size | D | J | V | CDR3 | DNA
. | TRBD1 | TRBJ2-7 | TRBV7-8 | CASSALTPVGGHEQYF | TGTGCCAGCAGCGCCCTAACCCCGGTAGGGGGCCACGAGCAGTACTTC
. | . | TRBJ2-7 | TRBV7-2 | CASRSGLYEQYF | TGTGCCAGCAGATCCGGACTTTACGAGCAGTACTTC
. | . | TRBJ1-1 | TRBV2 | CASGGSAEAFF | TGTGCCAGCGGTGGTTCAGCTGAAGCTTTCTTT
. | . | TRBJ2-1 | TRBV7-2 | CASSLASGYNNEQFF | TGTGCCAGCAGCTTAGCCTCAGGGTACAACAATGAGCAGTTCTTC
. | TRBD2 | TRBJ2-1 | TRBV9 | CASSERAGTSGDNEQFF | TGTGCCAGCAGCGAGAGGGCCGGGACTAGCGGGGATAATGAGCAGTTCTTC
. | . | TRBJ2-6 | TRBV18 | CASSPDSASGANVLTF | TGTGCCAGCTCACCAGATTCGGCGTCTGGGGCCAACGTCCTGACTTTC
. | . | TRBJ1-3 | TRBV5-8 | CASSLERGSGNTIYF | TGTGCCAGCAGCTTGGAGCGAGGTTCTGGAAACACCATATATTTT
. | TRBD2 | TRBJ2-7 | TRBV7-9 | CASSPHASGRFSHEQYF | TGTGCCAGCAGCCCACATGCTAGCGGGAGGTTCTCCCACGAGCAGTACTTC
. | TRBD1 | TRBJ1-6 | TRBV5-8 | CASSLGQGHSPLHF | TGTGCCAGCAGCCTAGGACAGGGGCATTCACCCCTCCACTTT
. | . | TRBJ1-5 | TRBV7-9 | CASSLGGTSKEPQHF | TGTGCCAGCAGCTTAGGGGGGACCTCAAAGGAGCCCCAGCATTTT
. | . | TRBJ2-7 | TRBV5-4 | CASSLGQSGFEQYF | TGTGCCAGCAGCTTGGGGCAGAGTGGGTTCGAGCAGTACTTC
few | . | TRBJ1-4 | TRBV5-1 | CASSLAEGWDEKLFF | TGCGCCAGCAGCTTGGCCGAAGGGTGGGATGAAAAACTGTTTTTT
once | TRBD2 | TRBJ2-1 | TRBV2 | CASSDRLLADNEQFF | TGTGCCAGCAGTGACCGTCTACTAGCGGATAATGAGCAGTTCTTC
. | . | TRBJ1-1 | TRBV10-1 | CASSFPRGAFF | TGCGCCAGCAGTTTCCCCCGCGGAGCTTTCTTT
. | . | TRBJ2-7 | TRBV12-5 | CASDGGSGEQYF | TGTGCTAGTGACGGGGGAAGTGGGGAGCAGTACTTC
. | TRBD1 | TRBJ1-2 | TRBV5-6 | CASSTGTANYGYTF | TGTGCCAGCAGCACCGGGACAGCCAACTATGGCTACACCTTC
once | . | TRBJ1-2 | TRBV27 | CASSLIPSGEKGYGYTF | TGTGCCAGCAGTTTGATCCCGTCGGGGGAGAAAGGCTATGGCTACACCTTC
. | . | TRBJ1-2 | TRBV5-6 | CASSLDIGYTF | TGTGCCAGCAGCTTGGACATAGGCTACACCTTC
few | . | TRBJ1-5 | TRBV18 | CASSPDRNQPQHF | TGTGCCAGCTCACCTGACAGAAATCAGCCCCAGCATTTT
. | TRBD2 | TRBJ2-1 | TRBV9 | CASSVEGAGGYNEQFF | TGTGCCAGCAGCGTAGAGGGAGCGGGAGGGTACAATGAGCAGTTCTTC
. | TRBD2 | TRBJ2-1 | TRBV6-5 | CATREASGNNEQFF | TGTGCCACCCGGGAGGCTAGCGGAAACAATGAGCAGTTCTTC
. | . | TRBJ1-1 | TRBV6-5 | CASSYWGSSEAFF | TGTGCCAGCAGTTACTGGGGATCTTCTGAAGCTTTCTTT
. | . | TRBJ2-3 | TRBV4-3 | CASSPGGGRGPDTDTQYF | TGCGCCAGCAGCCCCGGTGGGGGGCGGGGACCTGACACAGATACGCAGTATTTT
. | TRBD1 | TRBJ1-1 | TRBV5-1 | CASSVDRGSNEAFF | TGCGCCAGCAGCGTGGACAGGGGGAGTAATGAAGCTTTCTTT
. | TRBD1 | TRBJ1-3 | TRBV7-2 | CASSRTGTDGNTIYF | TGTGCCAGCAGCCGGACAGGGACGGACGGAAACACCATATATTTT
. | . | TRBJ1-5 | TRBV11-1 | CASSSTDGYNQPQHF | TGTGCCAGCAGCTCCACCGATGGGTACAATCAGCCCCAGCATTTT
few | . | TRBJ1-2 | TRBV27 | CASSQVGGRVYGYTF | TGTGCCAGCAGCCAGGTTGGGGGGCGAGTCTATGGCTACACCTTC